These 20 T cell receptor beta chains share one sample of origin, sequenced in a study of blood T cell repertoires in COVID-19. Produced via immunoSEQ multiplex PCR; TCRdb's table is partial and in-frame only. The sample consists of some 370,000 clones, around 89% of them appearing once. Sequenced: peripheral blood. Receptors were obtained from a young man with active or convalescent COVID-19.

The chain has TRBV28 and TRBJ1-5, with TRBD1 matching 9 bases. CDR1 and CDR2 from the germline V gene are MDHEN and SYDVKM. CDR3 length: 16 amino acids. V trimming: 6 bases; J trimming: 3 bases; junction bases outside the gene matches: 9. The CDR3 region is CASRNPGTGNNQPQHF. The CDR3 nucleotides are TGTGCCAGCAGAAACCCCGGGACAGGGAACAATCAGCCCCAGCATTTT.

The J gene is TRBJ2-3, the V gene TRBV7-2, with D perhaps TRBD2 (5 bases). Germline values: CDR1 SGHTA, CDR2 FQGNSA. This CDR3 has 15 residues. V was trimmed by 4 bases and J by 0 bases, leaving 11 bases between them. Here the CDR3 reads CASSSVSASTDTQYF. The DNA for the CDR3 is TGTGCCAGCAGCTCCGTTAGCGCAAGCACAGATACGCAGTATTTT.

The chain carries TRBV19 and TRBJ2-7; TRBD1 matches 8 bases. The trim removed 3 bases at V and 2 bases at J, leaving 6 bases unmatched. The V gene's germline CDR1 is LNHDA and CDR2 SQIVND (reference sequence). This CDR3 region has 15 residues. The CDR3 DNA reads as TGTGCCAGTAGTATCGGGCAGGGGGCTCCCTACGAGCAGTACTTC. Amino acid sequence: CASSIGQGAPYEQYF.

The rearrangement joins TRBV3-1 (or the pseudogene TRBV3-2) to TRBJ1-5; TRBD1 is a possible D gene (5 bases). Germline loops: CDR1 LGHDT, CDR2 YNNKEL (reference sequence). CDR3 length: 16 residues. Trimming took off 4 bases at V and 4 bases at J, with 17 bases between the two ends. The CDR3: CASSPGGVGANQPQHF. Here the CDR3 DNA reads TGTGCCAGCAGCCCCGGGGGTGTAGGGGCTAATCAGCCCCAGCATTTT.

V usage is TRBV6-5 and J usage is TRBJ2-7, with TRBD2 matching over 11 bases. The CDR3 is 15 amino acids. The germline CDR1 and CDR2 sequences are MNHEY and SVGAGI. The V segment lost 4 bases and the J segment 2 bases; nucleotides outside the gene matches: 4. CDR3 nucleotides: TGTGCCAGCAGTTTACTAGCGGGAGCCACCTACGAGCAGTACTTC. Translating gives CASSLLAGATYEQYF.

About this clone itself: This same CDR3 is encoded by further DNA sequences in the sample. The chain employs TRBV3-1 (or the pseudogene TRBV3-2) and TRBJ2-2, with D maybe TRBD1 (6 bases). The CDR3 sequence is 14 residues long. Germline CDR1 is LGHDT and CDR2 is YNNKEL (reference sequence). V dropped 1 base and J dropped 5 bases, with 8 bases sitting between them. CDR3: CASSQGQGTGELFF. CDR3 nucleotides: TGTGCCAGCAGCCAAGGGCAGGGGACCGGGGAGCTGTTTTTT.

The rearrangement links TRBV7-3 to TRBJ2-1; 10 nucleotides match TRBD1. This CDR3 is built from 14 residues. Germline loops: CDR1 SGHTA, CDR2 FQGTGA. With 7 bases clipped from V and 5 bases from J, the junction kept 5 bases outside the gene matches. CDR3 DNA: TGTGCCAGCACCATCGACAGGGGGCACAATGAGCAGTTCTTC. Residues: CASTIDRGHNEQFF.

This chain links TRBV7-9 with TRBJ2-3, with a weak D call TRBD1 (6 bases). V lost 5 bases, J lost 0 bases, and 12 bases lay in between. The CDR3 length is 15 residues. Germline V lookup: CDR1 SEHNR, CDR2 FQNEAQ (reference sequence). Here the CDR3 reads CASSPGTTSTDTQYF. CDR3 nucleotide sequence: TGTGCCAGCAGCCCCGGGACAACTAGCACAGATACGCAGTATTTT.

This clone was recorded only once. The J gene is TRBJ1-3, the V gene TRBV2; D remains ambiguous. The ends were cut back, 4 bases at V and 2 bases at J, with 9 bases in the middle. There are 14 residues in the CDR3. Germline V gene data show CDR1 as SNHLY and CDR2 as FYNNEI. The CDR3 loop is CASSGGGTGNTIYF. The CDR3 bases are TGTGCCAGCAGTGGGGGAGGGACTGGAAACACCATATATTTT.

The chain couples TRBV6-5 to TRBJ1-6, with D perhaps TRBD1 (5 bases). The CDR3 is 15 amino acids. Trimming pared 6 bases from V and 12 bases from J, leaving 21 bases between. The V gene's germline CDR1 is MNHEY and CDR2 SVGAGI. The CDR3 here is CASRDSSMQFGPLHF. The CDR3 DNA sequence: TGTGCCAGCAGAGACAGTAGTATGCAGTTTGGACCCCTCCACTTT.

V usage is TRBV11-2 and J usage is TRBJ1-1, with D uncertain. Germline CDR1 SGHAT, CDR2 FQNNGV. The ends were cut back, 5 bases at V and 5 bases at J, with 6 bases in the middle. The CDR3 runs 11 residues. The CDR3 is CASSTRTEAFF. For the CDR3, the DNA is TGTGCCAGCAGCACGAGGACTGAAGCTTTCTTT.

The V gene is TRBV4-2, the J gene TRBJ2-7, with no clear D. V lost 0 bases and J lost 2, with 5 bases in between. CDR1 is LGHNA, CDR2 YNFKEQ, per germline. CDR3 length: 13 amino acids. The CDR3 sequence is CASSQDATYEQYF. For the CDR3, the DNA is TGTGCCAGCAGCCAAGACGCGACCTACGAGCAGTACTTC.

V is TRBV7-8 and J is TRBJ1-5, with D perhaps TRBD1 (6 bases). The CDR3 sequence is 16 residues long. In germline, CDR1 is SGHVS, CDR2 FQNEAQ. The V gene lost 2 bases and the J gene lost 0 bases, with 11 bases spanning the gap. DNA of the CDR3: TGTGCCAGCAGCTTAACCCGACAGGATAGCAATCAGCCCCAGCATTTT. Translating it yields CASSLTRQDSNQPQHF.

The chain has TRBV9 and TRBJ2-7; TRBD1 might be the D (6 bases). The ends were cut back, 0 bases at V and 5 bases at J, with 6 bases in the middle. This CDR3 has 12 residues. Germline CDR1 and CDR2: SGDLS and YYNGEE. The CDR3 sequence is CASSVAGDEQYF. For the CDR3, the DNA is TGTGCCAGCAGCGTAGCAGGGGACGAGCAGTACTTC.

The chain joins TRBV7-2 to TRBJ2-7; 12 bases agree with TRBD2. V shed 5 bases and J 1 base; nucleotides not matched to a gene: 6. Germline loops: CDR1 SGHTA, CDR2 FQGNSA. This CDR3 is 16 amino acids long. The CDR3 sequence: CASSPSLAGGSYEQYF. DNA for the CDR3: TGTGCCAGCAGCCCGTCCCTAGCGGGAGGGTCCTACGAGCAGTACTTC.

The chain has TRBV27 and TRBJ2-3, with 12 bases aligning to TRBD2. This CDR3 spans 16 amino acids. The junction had 3 bases not matched to a gene; V was cut back by 5 bases and J by 0 bases. Germline CDR1 is MNHEY and CDR2 is SMNVEV (reference sequence). The CDR3 spells CASSPGTSGSTDTQYF. As DNA, the CDR3 is TGTGCCAGCAGTCCCGGGACTAGCGGGAGCACAGATACGCAGTATTTT.

This rearrangement joins TRBV24-1 to TRBJ2-7, with TRBD2 matching over 8 bases. This CDR3 is 14 amino acids long. Germline trimming cut 11 bases from V and 0 bases from J; bases unmatched to any gene: 8. Germline lookup yields CDR1 KGHDR and CDR2 SFDVKD. The CDR3 DNA reads as TGTGCCAGATGGAGACTAGCGCCCTCCTACGAGCAGTACTTC. This encodes CARWRLAPSYEQYF.

This clone was seen only a few times. V is TRBV19 and J is TRBJ1-5; TRBD1 matches at 9 bases. Germline V gene lookup returns CDR1 LNHDA and CDR2 SQIVND (reference sequence). This CDR3 has 17 amino acids. The V and J ends lost 5 bases and 0 bases, in that order; junction bases with no gene match: 8. CDR3 sequence: CASSAGQGTYSNQPQHF. DNA for the CDR3: TGTGCCAGTAGTGCCGGACAGGGGACTTATAGCAATCAGCCCCAGCATTTT.

This clone has only one observation. The rearrangement joins TRBV12-5 to TRBJ2-3, with 10 bases lining up with TRBD1. V dropped 5 bases and J dropped 4; count of bases not matched to a gene: 9. CDR1 and CDR2 (germline): LGHNT, FRNRAP. The CDR3 is made up of 16 amino acids. The CDR3 reads CASGVGQGGGADTQYF. In DNA, the CDR3 is TGTGCTAGTGGTGTAGGACAGGGGGGCGGCGCAGATACGCAGTATTTT.

This chain joins TRBV5-1 and TRBJ2-7, with a tentative D call TRBD2 (6 bases). This CDR3 comprises 14 residues. Trimming took 7 bases from V and 3 from J, leaving 17 bases between them. Germline assignment: CDR1 SGHRS and CDR2 YFSETQ. CDR3 DNA sequence: TGCGCCAGCGGGTTTGGCGGGACCCACTACGAGCAGTACTTC. Translation: CASGFGGTHYEQYF.